Given below is one TCR beta chain in context. What it recognizes is unknown. These data originate in a study of T cells expressing NK-cell markers. Looking at the study overall: Sorted CD3+CD56-NKG2C+, CD3+CD56+NKG2C- and CD3+CD56+NKG2C+ T cells were the source of the TCR beta repertoires. Broader study findings: No clear determination of HCMV specificity was made for expanded NKG2C+ T cell clones. These clonotypes additionally ranked first within the CD3+CD56-NKG2C+ fraction of several donors.

Germline loops: CDR1 LGHDT, CDR2 YNNKEL (reference sequence). The CDR3 has 14 amino acids. UMI-tagged 5'RACE template switching yielded the TCR beta cDNA. After re-calling the 5' RACE reads, TCRdb lists one entry per CDR3 protein, DNA absent. The repertoire shows about 180,000 distinct CDR3 sequences; the top ten hold about 18%. The chain joins TRBV3-1 to TRBJ1-5; TCRdb's assignment of TRBD1 cannot be checked, as there is no DNA. What was sequenced was blood T cells: a sorted CD56 or NKG2C T cell subset, CD4+ or CD8+ T cells, or bulk PBMC T cells (not recorded which). The sequence was obtained from a woman aged 18-70 years in good health. CDR3 sequence: CASSPQGRLAPQHF.